These 24 T cell receptor beta chains came from one sample sequenced in a study of tumor-infiltrating lymphocytes in oesophageal squamous cell carcinoma. A single record per CDR3 protein comes from TCRdb applying MiXCR to the PCR reads. Among more than 9,500 distinct CDR3 sequences listed, approximately 49% were seen once. The sample consisted of esophageal tumor tissue. Source of these receptors: a male donor with esophageal squamous cell carcinoma.

There are a few counts of this clonotype. At one end, the junction sequence differs from germline, possibly due to a read error. The rearrangement joins TRBV6-1 to TRBJ2-7, with D possibly being TRBD2 (5 bases). This CDR3 spans 14 amino acids. Germline V gene data show CDR1 as MNHNS and CDR2 as SASEGT. This chain's CDR3 is CASSPGMGKVALHF. The CDR3 nucleotides read TGTGCCAGCAGCCCGGGGATGGGAAAGGTGGCCCTCCACTTC.

The CDR3 DNA reads as TGTGCCAGCAGCCCCGGGACTAGCGGGGGGGCAATGCAGTATTTT. Amino acids: CASSPGTSGGAMQYF. The chain is built from TRBV7-3 and TRBJ2-5; 16 nucleotides line up with TRBD2. The J call may be in error: the DNA end matches TRBJ2-3 better. The CDR3 runs 15 residues. CDR1 is SGHTA, CDR2 FQGTGA, per germline.

The rearrangement joins TRBV5-4 to TRBJ2-5, with TRBD1 identical over 9 bases. Germline CDR1 reads SGHNT; CDR2 reads YYREEE (reference sequence). The V segment lost 4 bases and the J segment 2 bases; nucleotides outside the gene matches: 3. This CDR3 has 14 residues. For the CDR3, the DNA is TGTGCCAGCAGCCGCGACAGGGGGCAAGAGACCCAGTACTTC. This sequence encodes CASSRDRGQETQYF.

Comment on this clonotype: Because the CDR3 is missing its conserved closing phenylalanine or tryptophan, this is likely a read error. The limits of the CDR3 on the DNA are not certain, so only TCRdb's listed CDR3 is given. The chain employs TRBV7-9 and TRBJ2-3; TRBD1, the table's D call, was not compared with the DNA. Germline V gene lookup returns CDR1 SEHNR and CDR2 FQNEAQ (reference sequence). 16 amino acids form the CDR3, both terminal residues included. CDR3 protein: CASSLAWPGAGDEQFL.

The V call is TRBV7-3, the J call TRBJ2-6; D remains unclear. CDR3 size: 18 residues. Trimming stripped 8 bases from V and 0 bases from J, with 20 bases between. The V gene's germline CDR1 is SGHTA and CDR2 FQGTGA. In nucleotides, the CDR3 is TGTGCCAGCGGGAAAGCTGGAAATATCGGCTCTGGGGCCAACGTCCTGACTTTC. Amino acid sequence: CASGKAGNIGSGANVLTF. The entire variable domain, with the rest obtained from reference TRBV7-3 and TRBJ2-6, is as follows: GAGVSQTPSNKVTEKGKYVELRCDPISGHTALYWYRQSLGQGPEFLIYFQGTGAADDSGLPNDRFFAVRPEGSVSTLKIQRTERGDSAVYLCASGKAGNIGSGANVLTFGAGSRLTVL.

V and J are TRBV7-9 and TRBJ2-4, with 8 bases matching TRBD2. Trimming took 5 bases from V and 7 from J; bases not matched to a gene: 7. The CDR3 extends over 14 amino acids. Germline CDR1 reads SEHNR; CDR2 reads FQNEAQ (reference sequence). This CDR3 is CASSRTAGGNIQYF. DNA of the CDR3: TGTGCCAGCAGCCGGACCGCGGGGGGTAACATTCAGTACTTC.

This sequence joins TRBV7-3 and TRBJ2-1, with D possibly TRBD1 on 5 matching bases. The CDR3 has 14 residues. Deletions cut 5 bases from V and 0 bases from J, with 8 bases between. The germline CDR1 and CDR2 sequences are SGHTA and FQGTGA. The CDR3 coding sequence is TGTGCCAGCAGCCGACAGAGCTCCTACAATGAGCAGTTCTTC. Translating gives CASSRQSSYNEQFF.

The V and J genes are TRBV11-1 and TRBJ2-3, with 14 nucleotides matching TRBD2. The CDR3 totals 16 residues. The germline V gene encodes CDR1 SGHAT and CDR2 FQDESV (reference sequence). Trimming at V came to 4 bases and at J to 6 bases, leaving 6 bases not matched to a gene. The CDR3 DNA follows: TGTGCCAGCAGCTCCCGACTAGCGGGAGGGGTGGATACGCAGTATTTT. It is translated as CASSSRLAGGVDTQYF.

This clonotype was observed a handful of times. The chain employs TRBV7-3 and TRBJ2-3; 10 bases are a match to TRBD1. Germline V gene sequence: CDR1 SGHTA, CDR2 FQGTGA. V trimming: 5 bases; J trimming: 6 bases; junction bases outside the gene matches: 8. The CDR3 extends over 15 amino acids. The CDR3 region is CASSPWDRGADTQYF. The CDR3 DNA sequence: TGTGCCAGCAGCCCCTGGGACAGGGGAGCGGATACGCAGTATTTT.

This clonotype was recorded many times. The chain uses TRBV11-2 and TRBJ2-7; D unclear. V lost 0 bases and J 4 bases, leaving 10 bases between the germline ends. This CDR3 has 14 amino acids. Germline V gene sequence: CDR1 SGHAT, CDR2 FQNNGV. The CDR3 loop reads CASSLDPQIYEQYF. The DNA for the CDR3 is TGTGCCAGCAGCTTAGACCCCCAAATATACGAGCAGTACTTC.

The chain joins TRBV7-8 to TRBJ2-5, with 8 bases matching TRBD1. V lost 6 bases to trimming and J lost 1 base; unmatched junction nucleotides: 10. Germline CDR1 is SGHVS and CDR2 is FQNEAQ. The CDR3 covers 16 residues. The CDR3 nucleotides are TGTGCCAGCAGTTCGCCGGACCAGGGGGCCCAAGAGACCCAGTACTTC. It yields the protein CASSSPDQGAQETQYF.

Within the sample, this clonotype is large. The V gene is TRBV27, the J gene TRBJ2-3; D is unresolved. V was clipped by 2 bases and J by 0 bases, with 6 bases between them. The CDR3 consists of 14 residues. Germline loops: CDR1 MNHEY, CDR2 SMNVEV (reference sequence). CDR3: CASSLRRSTDTQYF. CDR3 nucleotide sequence: TGTGCCAGCAGTTTACGGCGGAGCACAGATACGCAGTATTTT.

This clonotype showed up just a few times. The CDR3 protein is CASSLDGGASDEQFF. Written as DNA, the CDR3 is TGTGCCAGCAGCTTAGACGGGGGGGCGTCGGATGAGCAGTTCTTC. V gene TRBV7-6 combines with J gene TRBJ2-1; 8 nucleotides agree with TRBD2. The junction had 7 bases not matched to a gene; V was cut back by 1 base and J by 8 bases. The CDR3 is 15 amino acids. CDR1 and CDR2 (germline): SGHVS, FNYEAQ.

The rearrangement uses TRBV7-3 and TRBJ2-1; TRBD2 aligns across 9 bases. The J call could be wrong; TRBJ2-7 is a better fit for the DNA end. The germline V gene encodes CDR1 SGHTA and CDR2 FQGTGA. This CDR3 region has 17 residues. The CDR3 DNA is TGTGCCAGCAGCTTAAAGGCCGGGCTAGCGGGGCCCAATGAGCAGTACTTC. This codes for CASSLKAGLAGPNEQYF.

This clonotype appeared once. At one boundary the junction diverges from the germline segment, which might be a read error. The chain carries TRBV5-3 and TRBJ1-1; no reliable D call. TRBV5-3 is sorted into the ORF group, with uncertain function. This CDR3 comprises 13 residues. The CDR3 nucleotides are TGTGCCAGAAGCTTCCTGCCGGGAACCTGCAATTTATTC. Protein product: CARSFLPGTCNLF.

Worth noting for this clonotype: A much larger clone differs by one base, so this may be a read error. This sequence joins TRBV7-4 and TRBJ2-1, with 10 bases that match TRBD2. The CDR3 contains 15 residues. Germline loops: CDR1 SGHVT, CDR2 SQSDAQ. CDR3 DNA: TGTGCCAGCAGCCGTAGCGGGAGGTCCTACAATGGGCAGTTCTTC. It translates to CASSRSGRSYNGQFF.

The chain carries TRBV7-4 and TRBJ2-4; D might be TRBD2 (7 bases). CDR1 and CDR2 from the germline V gene are SGHVT and SQSDAQ. The CDR3 consists of 15 residues. Trimming removed 6 bases at V and 13 bases at J, with 25 bases between. The CDR3 DNA reads as TGTGCCAGCAGAAAGGGGGGGAGCTCCTACAATGAGCAGTACTTC. Residues: CASRKGGSSYNEQYF.

The chain combines TRBV7-9 with TRBJ2-5; the match to TRBD2 covers 14 bases. Per the germline V gene, CDR1 is SEHNR and CDR2 is FQNEAQ (reference sequence). The CDR3 has 16 residues. The V gene end was trimmed by 5 bases and the J gene end by 11 bases; junction bases not matched to a gene: 13. Here the CDR3 DNA reads TGTGCCAGCAGCAGATGGACTAGCGGGAGGTACAATGAGCAGTACTTC. Translation gives CASSRWTSGRYNEQYF.

The gene calls are TRBV6-1 and TRBJ2-3, with D tentatively TRBD1 (5 bases). The CDR3 extends over 15 amino acids. With 6 bases removed from V and 0 bases from J, the gap between germline ends came to 13 bases. CDR1 MNHNS and CDR2 SASEGT come from the germline V gene. CDR3 sequence: CASRKTGASTDTQYF. CDR3 DNA sequence: TGTGCCAGCAGGAAGACTGGGGCTAGCACAGATACGCAGTATTTT.

This clonotype has at least ten counts. V usage is TRBV7-8 and J usage is TRBJ1-4; 9 bases match TRBD1. Unmatched junction bases numbered 3, after V lost 2 bases and J lost 11 bases. CDR3 length: 13 amino acids. Looked up from germline, CDR1 is SGHVS and CDR2 is FQNEAQ. CDR3 in DNA: TGTGCCAGCAGCTTACTGACAGGGGGGAAACTGTTTTTT. Translating gives CASSLLTGGKLFF.

This clonotype was detected a few times. Germline and junction disagree at one end, which may indicate a read error. This rearrangement joins TRBV12-3 or TRBV12-4 to TRBJ2-3; 7 bases are a match to TRBD2. The CDR3 has 15 residues. The CDR3 coding sequence is TGTGCCAGCAGTTTTGAGGGAGGGCATTACAATGAGCAGTTCTTT. Translation: CASSFEGGHYNEQFF.

This clonotype was seen ten or more times. The rearrangement joins TRBV6-1 to TRBJ1-2, with 10 bases aligning to TRBD1. The CDR3 loop spans 15 amino acids. J lost 2 bases, V lost 7 bases, and 7 bases had no gene match. Germline-derived CDR1 and CDR2 are MNHNS and SASEGT. CDR3 nucleotide sequence: TGTGCCAGCACCAGGGACAGGGGCGAAAACTATGGCTACACCTTC. Amino acid sequence: CASTRDRGENYGYTF.

This clonotype was seen many times. The rearrangement uses TRBV7-8 and TRBJ2-5; 9 bases line up with TRBD1. TRBJ2-7 matches the DNA end more closely, so the J call is doubtful. This CDR3 contains 14 residues. Germline V lookup: CDR1 SGHVS, CDR2 FQNEAQ. CDR3 sequence reads: CASSNRQGAYEQYF. The CDR3 DNA follows: TGTGCCAGCAGCAACAGACAGGGGGCCTACGAGCAGTACTTC.

This clonotype qualifies as medium-sized. V gene TRBV12-5 combines with J gene TRBJ2-5; D possibly matches TRBD1 or TRBD2 (5 bases each). V gave up 1 base and J gave up 3 bases, with 15 bases separating them. The CDR3 consists of 16 residues. Germline V gene lookup returns CDR1 LGHNT and CDR2 FRNRAP. The CDR3 region has the DNA TGTGCTAGTGGTTTGGGAGCCTCGGGGACCGAAGAGACCCAGTACTTC. It translates to CASGLGASGTEETQYF.